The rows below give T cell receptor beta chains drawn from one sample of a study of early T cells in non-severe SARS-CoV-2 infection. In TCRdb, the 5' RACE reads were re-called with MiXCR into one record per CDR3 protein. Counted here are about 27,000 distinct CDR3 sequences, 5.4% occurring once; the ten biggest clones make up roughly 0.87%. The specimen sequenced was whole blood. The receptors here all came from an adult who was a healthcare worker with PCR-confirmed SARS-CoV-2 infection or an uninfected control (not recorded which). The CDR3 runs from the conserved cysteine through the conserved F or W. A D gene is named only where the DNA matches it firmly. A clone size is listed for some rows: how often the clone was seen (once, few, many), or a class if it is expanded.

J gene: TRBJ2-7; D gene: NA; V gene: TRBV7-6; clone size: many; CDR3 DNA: TGTGCCAGCAGCTTAGGTGGAGGGTACGAGCAGTACTTC; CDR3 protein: CASSLGGGYEQYF
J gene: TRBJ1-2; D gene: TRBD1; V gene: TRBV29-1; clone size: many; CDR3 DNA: TGCAGCGTTGAGGCAGGGGGCAACTATGGCTACACCTTC; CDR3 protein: CSVEAGGNYGYTF
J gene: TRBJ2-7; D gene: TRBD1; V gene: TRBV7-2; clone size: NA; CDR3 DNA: TGTGCCAGCAGCTTAGCCGGGACAGGGAACTACGAGCAGTACTTC; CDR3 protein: CASSLAGTGNYEQYF
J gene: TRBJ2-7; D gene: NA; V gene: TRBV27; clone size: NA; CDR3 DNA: TGTGCCAGCAGTTTATCAGGGCGGGTCGAGCAGTACTTC; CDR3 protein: CASSLSGRVEQYF
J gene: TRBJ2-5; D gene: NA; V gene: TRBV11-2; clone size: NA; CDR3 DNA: TGTGCCAGCAGCTCGTCCGAGACCCAGTACTTC; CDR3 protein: CASSSSETQYF
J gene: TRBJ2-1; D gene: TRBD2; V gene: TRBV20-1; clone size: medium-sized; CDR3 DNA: TGCAGTGCTAGGATCCTTTTAGCGGGAGTTTGGAATGAGCAGTTCTTC; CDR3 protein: CSARILLAGVWNEQFF
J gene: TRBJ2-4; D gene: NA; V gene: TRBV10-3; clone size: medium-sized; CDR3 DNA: TGTGCCATCAGTGAGTCGGCAGGGGATTTGGACATTCAGTACTTC; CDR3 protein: CAISESAGDLDIQYF
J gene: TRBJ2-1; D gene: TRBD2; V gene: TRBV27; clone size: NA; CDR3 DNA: TGTGCCAGCAAGTGGGAGGGCTCCTACAATGAGCAGTTCTTC; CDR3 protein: CASKWEGSYNEQFF
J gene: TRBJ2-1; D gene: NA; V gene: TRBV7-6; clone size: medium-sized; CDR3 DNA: TGTGCCAGCAGCTTAGCGCTCCTAGCGTCGGACTACAATGAGCAGTTCTTC; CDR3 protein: CASSLALLASDYNEQFF
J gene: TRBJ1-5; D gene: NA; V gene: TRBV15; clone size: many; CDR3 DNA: TGTGCCACCAGCAGACAGGACGGGGAGGGTCAGCCCCAGCATTTT; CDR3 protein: CATSRQDGEGQPQHF
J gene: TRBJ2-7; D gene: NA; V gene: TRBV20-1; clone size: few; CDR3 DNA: TGCAGTGCGGGGGCGGAGCCCTACGAGCAGTACTTC; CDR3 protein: CSAGAEPYEQYF
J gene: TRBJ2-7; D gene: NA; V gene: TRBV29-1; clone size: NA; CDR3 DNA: TGCAGCCTTATGGCGGATAATACCTACGAGCAGTACTTC; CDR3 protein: CSLMADNTYEQYF
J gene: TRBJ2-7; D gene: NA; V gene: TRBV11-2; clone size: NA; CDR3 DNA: TGTGCCAGCAGCGATGCCAATTCGGCTGTATTGGACTACGAGCAGTACTTC; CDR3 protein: CASSDANSAVLDYEQYF
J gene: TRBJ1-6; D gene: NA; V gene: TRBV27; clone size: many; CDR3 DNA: TGTGCCAGCAGTTCCCCCTTCGAGGTCGAGAATTCACCCCTCCACTTT; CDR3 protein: CASSSPFEVENSPLHF
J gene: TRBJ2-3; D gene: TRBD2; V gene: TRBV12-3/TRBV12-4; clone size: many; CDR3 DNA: TGTGCCAGCAGGGGGGAGGGGCGCACAGATACGCAGTATTTT; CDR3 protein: CASRGEGRTDTQYF
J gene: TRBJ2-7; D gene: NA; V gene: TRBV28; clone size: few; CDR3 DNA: TGTGCCAGCAGCCAACAGGAACCATACGAGCAGTACTTC; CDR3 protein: CASSQQEPYEQYF
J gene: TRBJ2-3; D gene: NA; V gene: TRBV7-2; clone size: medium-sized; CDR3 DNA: TGTGCCAGCAGCCTCTTAGGGGGGGAATCCACAGATACGCAGTATTTT; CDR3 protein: CASSLLGGESTDTQYF
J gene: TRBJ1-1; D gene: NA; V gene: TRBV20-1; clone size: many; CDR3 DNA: TGCAGTGCTCTACAGGGATCCCGAGCTTTCTTT; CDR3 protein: CSALQGSRAFF
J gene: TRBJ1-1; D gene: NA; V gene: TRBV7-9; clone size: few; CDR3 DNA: TGTGCCAGCAGCTCGGACCGCGTAGGCTTGAACACTGAAGCTTTCTTT; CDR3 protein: CASSSDRVGLNTEAFF
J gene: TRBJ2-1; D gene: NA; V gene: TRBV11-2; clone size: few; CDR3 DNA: TGTGCCAGCAGCTCCAATTACAATGAGCAGTTCTTC; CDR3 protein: CASSSNYNEQFF
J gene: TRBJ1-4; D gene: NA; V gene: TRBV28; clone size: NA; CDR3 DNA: TGTGCCAGCATGGTGGATAGGGACATGACTAATGAAAAACTGTTTTTT; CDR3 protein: CASMVDRDMTNEKLFF
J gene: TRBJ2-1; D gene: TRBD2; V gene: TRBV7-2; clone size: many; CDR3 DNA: TGTGCCAGCAGCGCAACCGGGACTAGCGGGGTTTATGAGCAGTTCTTC; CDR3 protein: CASSATGTSGVYEQFF
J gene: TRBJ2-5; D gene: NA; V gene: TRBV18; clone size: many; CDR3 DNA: TGTGCCAGCTCACCACCGTCCAATCAAGAGACCCAGTACTTC; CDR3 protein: CASSPPSNQETQYF
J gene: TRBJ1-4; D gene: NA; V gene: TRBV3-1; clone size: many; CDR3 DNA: TGTGCCAGCAGCCAAGGGAGAGTAGAAGGTGAAAAACTGTTTTTT; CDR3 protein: CASSQGRVEGEKLFF
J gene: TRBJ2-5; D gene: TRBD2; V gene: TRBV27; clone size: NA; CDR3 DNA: TGTGCCAGCAGGCGACTAGCGGGCTCCCAAGAGACCCAGTACTTC; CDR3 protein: CASRRLAGSQETQYF
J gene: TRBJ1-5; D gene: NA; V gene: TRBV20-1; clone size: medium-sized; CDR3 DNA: TGCAGTGCTAGAGAGAGCAATCAGCCCCAGCATTTT; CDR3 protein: CSARESNQPQHF
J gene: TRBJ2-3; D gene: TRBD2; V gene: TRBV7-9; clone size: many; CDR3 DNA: TGTGCCAGCAGCCCCCGATGGACTAGCGGACTCACAGATACGCAGTATTTT; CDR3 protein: CASSPRWTSGLTDTQYF
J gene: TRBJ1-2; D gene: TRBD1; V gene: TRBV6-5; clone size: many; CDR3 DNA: TGTGCCAGCAGTCCAACCGGTCAGGGGGGGAATGGCTACACCTTC; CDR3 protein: CASSPTGQGGNGYTF
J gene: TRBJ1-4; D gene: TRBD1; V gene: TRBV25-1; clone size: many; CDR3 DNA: TGTGCCAGCAGTGATAACAGGGGACGAGAAAAACTGTTTTTT; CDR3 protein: CASSDNRGREKLFF
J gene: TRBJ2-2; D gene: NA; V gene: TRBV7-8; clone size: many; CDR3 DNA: TGTGCCTCTGCCGCGGCCCGTGGAGTAATGGGCACCGGGGAGCTGTTTTTT; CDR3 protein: CASAAARGVMGTGELFF
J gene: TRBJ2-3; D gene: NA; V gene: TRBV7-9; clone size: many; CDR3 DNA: TGTGCCAGCAGCCCTAGGGGCGGGGGCCCTAGCACAGATACGCAGTATTTT; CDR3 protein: CASSPRGGGPSTDTQYF
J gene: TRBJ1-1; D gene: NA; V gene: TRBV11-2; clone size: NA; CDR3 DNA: TGTGCCAGCAGCCAAGGACAGTTCACTGAAGCTTTCTTT; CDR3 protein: CASSQGQFTEAFF
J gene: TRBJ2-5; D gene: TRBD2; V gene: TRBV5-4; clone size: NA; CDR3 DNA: TGTGCCAGCAGCCCTGATAGCGGGGCGTACCAAGAGACCCAGTACTTC; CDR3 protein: CASSPDSGAYQETQYF
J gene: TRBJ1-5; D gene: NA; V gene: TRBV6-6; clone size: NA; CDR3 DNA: TGTGCCAGCAGGAACGGGAGGTCCAATCAGCCCCAGCATTTT; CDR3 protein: CASRNGRSNQPQHF
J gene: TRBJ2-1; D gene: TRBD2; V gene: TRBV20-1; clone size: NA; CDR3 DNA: TGCAGTGCTAGAACTCTAGCGGGAGTGTTGGATGAGCAGTTCTTC; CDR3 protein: CSARTLAGVLDEQFF
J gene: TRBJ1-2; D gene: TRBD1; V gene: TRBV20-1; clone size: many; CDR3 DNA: TGCAGTGCCCTTCCCCGGACAGGGTATGGCTACACCTTC; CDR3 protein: CSALPRTGYGYTF
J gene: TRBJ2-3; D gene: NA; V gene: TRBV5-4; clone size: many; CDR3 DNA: TGTGCCAGCAGCCGGGACCCCCTAAGCACAGATACGCAGTATTTT; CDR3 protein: CASSRDPLSTDTQYF
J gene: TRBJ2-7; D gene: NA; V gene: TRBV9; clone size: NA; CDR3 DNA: TGTGCCAGCAGCGTCGGGGCGGGGGCCTCCTACGAGCAGTACTTC; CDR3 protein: CASSVGAGASYEQYF
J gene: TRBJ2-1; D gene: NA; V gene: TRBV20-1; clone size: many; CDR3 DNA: TGCAGTGCTAGAGATCTCAATGAGCAGTTCTTC; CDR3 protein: CSARDLNEQFF
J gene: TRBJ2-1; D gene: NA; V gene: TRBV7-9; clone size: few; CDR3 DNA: TGTGCCAGCAGCACATACCACACTACCTACAATGAGCAGTTCTTC; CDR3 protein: CASSTYHTTYNEQFF
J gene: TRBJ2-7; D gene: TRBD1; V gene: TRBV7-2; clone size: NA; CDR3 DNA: TGTGCCAGCAGCCCCGAACAGGGGCGCTCCTACGAGCAGTACTTC; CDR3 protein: CASSPEQGRSYEQYF
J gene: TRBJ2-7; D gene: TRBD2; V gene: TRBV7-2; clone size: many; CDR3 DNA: TGTGCCAGCAGCTTAGCGCTTGTGCTAGCGGGAGACGAGCAGTACTTC; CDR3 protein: CASSLALVLAGDEQYF
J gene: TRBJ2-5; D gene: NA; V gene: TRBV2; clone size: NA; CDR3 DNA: TGTGCCAGCAGTGACAGGACGAAGTTTGGAGAGACCCAGTACTTC; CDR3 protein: CASSDRTKFGETQYF
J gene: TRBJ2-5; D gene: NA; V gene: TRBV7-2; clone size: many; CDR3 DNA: TGTGCCAGCGCCAAAGGTCCAGCTCAAGAGACCCAGTACTTC; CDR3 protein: CASAKGPAQETQYF
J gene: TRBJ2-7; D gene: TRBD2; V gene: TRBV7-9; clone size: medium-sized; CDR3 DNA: TGTGCCAGCAGCCCCCGGACTAGCGGGGGGGCGCGCGAGCAGTACTTC; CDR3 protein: CASSPRTSGGAREQYF
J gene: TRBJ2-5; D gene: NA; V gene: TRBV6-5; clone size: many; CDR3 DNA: TGTGCCAGCCGTGGTAGCGGAGAGACCCAGTACTTC; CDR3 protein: CASRGSGETQYF
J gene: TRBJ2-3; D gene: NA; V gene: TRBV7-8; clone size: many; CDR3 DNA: TGTGCCAGCAGCCCACGAGGTGACGAGTATACGCAGTATTTT; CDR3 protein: CASSPRGDEYTQYF
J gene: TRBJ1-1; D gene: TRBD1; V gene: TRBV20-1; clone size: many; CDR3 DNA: TGCAGTGCGAGAGGGGACAGGCAGGAGGCTGAAGCTTTCTTT; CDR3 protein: CSARGDRQEAEAFF
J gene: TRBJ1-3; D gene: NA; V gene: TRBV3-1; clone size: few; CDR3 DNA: TGTGCCAGCAGCGAACCTTGGAAGCGCTCTGGAAACACCATATATTTT; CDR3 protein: CASSEPWKRSGNTIYF
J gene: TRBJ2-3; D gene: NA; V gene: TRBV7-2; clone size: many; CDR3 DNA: TGTGCCAGCAGCCCCCCTAGCGTGAAAGATACGCAGTATTTT; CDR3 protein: CASSPPSVKDTQYF
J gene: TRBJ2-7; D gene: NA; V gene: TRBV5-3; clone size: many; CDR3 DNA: TGTGCCAGAAGCTTGATTTTCCTCTTGGCAGGATTCTACGAGCAGTACTTC; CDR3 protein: CARSLIFLLAGFYEQYF